The T cell receptor beta chain under discussion was sequenced for a study of blood T cell repertoires in COVID-19. A few counts support this clone. The protocol was immunoSEQ multiplex PCR, while the TCRdb copy is restricted to in-frame clones and leaves out a portion. The sample consists of 200,000 to 300,000 clones, 86% of them appearing once. The sequenced sample consisted of peripheral blood. This clonotype originated in an elderly woman with COVID-19, enrolled during active disease.

The CDR3: CASSQDSRTGDYGYTF. The CDR3 coding sequence is TGTGCCAGCAGCCAAGATTCTAGGACGGGGGACTATGGCTACACCTTC. The rearrangement uses TRBV3-1 (or the pseudogene TRBV3-2) and TRBJ1-2, with a weak D call TRBD1 (5 bases). Germline V CDR1 and CDR2: LGHDT, YNNKEL (reference sequence). The CDR3 has 16 residues. Trimming took off 0 bases at V and 3 bases at J, with 14 bases between the two ends.